These 26 T cell receptor beta chains were sequenced from one sample in a study of early T cells in non-severe SARS-CoV-2 infection. TCRdb processed the 5' RACE reads anew with MiXCR; each CDR3 protein has one entry. The sample carries about 35,000 distinct CDR3 sequences, about 4.5% recorded once. The sequencing sample was made of whole blood. The receptor set was obtained from an adult who was a healthcare worker with PCR-confirmed SARS-CoV-2 infection or an uninfected control (not recorded which).

This clonotype was seen ten or more times. V gene TRBV7-9 combines with J gene TRBJ1-1; D call uncertain. V shed 1 base and J shed 10 bases, with 7 bases lying between them. This CDR3 spans 11 amino acids. Germline loops: CDR1 SEHNR, CDR2 FQNEAQ (reference sequence). Written as DNA, the CDR3 is TGTGCCAGCAGCTTAGAGGGAATAGCTTTCTTT. This sequence encodes CASSLEGIAFF.

This clonotype is medium-sized in the sample. The chain is built from TRBV6-1 and TRBJ1-5; no clear D gene. The germline V gene has CDR1 MNHNS and CDR2 SASEGT. This CDR3 region has 17 residues. V lost 4 bases and J lost 0, with 16 bases in between. CDR3 sequence (DNA): TGTGCCAGCAGTGGGGCCGGATCGATCCTTAGCAATCAGCCCCAGCATTTT. Its translation is CASSGAGSILSNQPQHF.

Ten or more counts support this clonotype. V is TRBV28 and J is TRBJ2-3; D uncertain. V dropped 5 bases and J dropped 5 bases, with 17 bases sitting between them. The CDR3 contains 15 residues. Germline-derived CDR1 and CDR2 are MDHEN and SYDVKM. DNA for the CDR3: TGTGCCAGCAGTCCCTGGGCTTCCCGGGTAGATACGCAGTATTTT. Its protein product is CASSPWASRVDTQYF.

Ten or more counts support this clonotype. This chain connects TRBV5-1 to TRBJ2-7; TRBD1 matches 7 bases. This CDR3 spans 13 amino acids. CDR1 and CDR2 (germline): SGHRS, YFSETQ. Germline trimming cut 0 bases from V and 5 bases from J; bases unmatched to any gene: 2. The CDR3 here is CASSLEGANEQYF. The CDR3 bases are TGCGCCAGCAGCTTGGAGGGGGCGAACGAGCAGTACTTC.

This clonotype appeared many times. This sequence joins TRBV28 and TRBJ1-6; D is unclear. The CDR3 loop spans 19 amino acids. Germline V gene data show CDR1 as MDHEN and CDR2 as SYDVKM. V lost 1 base to trimming and J lost 5 bases, with 21 bases between them. CDR3 bases: TGTGCCAGCAGTTTATTGGGCAGCGGAAGAACAGAAGATAATTCACCCCTCCACTTT. This sequence encodes CASSLLGSGRTEDNSPLHF.

In this sample, this clonotype turned up many times. The rearrangement uses TRBV7-2 and TRBJ2-3, with TRBD2 identical over 9 bases. With 3 bases clipped from V and 5 bases from J, the junction kept 6 bases outside the gene matches. The CDR3 length is 15 residues. Germline V gene lookup returns CDR1 SGHTA and CDR2 FQGNSA. The CDR3 DNA reads TGTGCCAGCAGCTTTAGCGGGGGCCGGGAAGATACGCAGTATTTT. As protein: CASSFSGGREDTQYF.

This clonotype occurred many times. The chain employs TRBV27 and TRBJ2-5; D uncertain. Trimming removed 6 bases from V and 2 bases from J, with 10 bases in between. Germline CDR1 MNHEY, CDR2 SMNVEV (reference sequence). There are 13 residues in the CDR3. CDR3 DNA sequence: TGTGCCAGCAGGGAGTTAGGGCAAGAGACCCAGTACTTC. It is translated as CASRELGQETQYF.

At least ten counts were recorded for this clonotype. The chain combines TRBV6-2 or TRBV6-3 with TRBJ2-2; tentative D call: TRBD1 (5 bases). Trimming took 6 bases from V and 1 from J, leaving 12 bases between them. The CDR3 contains 15 residues. Germline V gene lookup returns CDR1 MNHEY and CDR2 SVGEGT. The CDR3 spells CASREIGQNTGELFF. The CDR3, as DNA: TGTGCCAGCAGAGAGATAGGACAGAACACCGGGGAGCTGTTTTTT.

This clonotype was recorded many times. This chain links TRBV28 with TRBJ2-7; D is unclear. The CDR3 runs 13 residues. Germline CDR1 reads MDHEN; CDR2 reads SYDVKM. Trimming left V 3 bases short and J 9 bases short, with 15 bases between. The CDR3 reads CASSLRQLSGQYF. Written as DNA, the CDR3 is TGTGCCAGCAGTTTGCGTCAGTTGAGTGGGCAGTACTTC. The full variable domain, in which reference TRBV28 and TRBJ2-7 provide the parts outside the CDR3, is DVKVTQSSRYLVKRTGEKVFLECVQDMDHENMFWYRQDPGLGLRLIYFSYDVKMKEKGDIPEGYSVSREKKERFSLILESASTNQTSMYLCASSLRQLSGQYFGPGTRLTVT.

This clonotype was seen more than once but under ten times. The chain is built from TRBV20-1 and TRBJ2-2; 7 bases are shared with TRBD1. Germline V gene lookup returns CDR1 DFQATT and CDR2 SNEGSKA (reference sequence). CDR3 length: 12 amino acids. The V gene end was trimmed by 5 bases and the J gene end by 6 bases; junction bases not matched to a gene: 3. CDR3 protein: CSAEGTAGELFF. CDR3 DNA: TGCAGTGCTGAGGGGACAGCCGGGGAGCTGTTTTTT.

This clonotype came up many times. This chain joins TRBV6-5 and TRBJ2-3; 7 positions agree with TRBD2. Germline CDR1 is MNHEY and CDR2 is SVGAGI. The ends lost 5 bases at V and 0 bases at J; junction bases unmatched: 5. The CDR3 extends over 15 amino acids. CDR3 sequence (DNA): TGTGCCAGCAGTCCCGGGACTACCAGCACAGATACGCAGTATTTT. Translation: CASSPGTTSTDTQYF.

This clonotype was seen ten or more times. The chain links TRBV2 to TRBJ2-5, with 8 bases lining up with TRBD2. The germline V gene has CDR1 SNHLY and CDR2 FYNNEI. V lost 3 bases and J lost 5; bases outside the gene matches: 5. This CDR3 comprises 14 residues. The DNA of the CDR3 is TGTGCCAGCAGTGACGGACTAGCAGCGGAGACCCAGTACTTC. Translation: CASSDGLAAETQYF.

This clonotype was counted many times. The chain employs TRBV30 and TRBJ1-1; the match to TRBD1 covers 8 bases. This CDR3 has 15 residues. V lost 5 bases to trimming and J lost 3 bases; unmatched junction nucleotides: 11. Germline V CDR1 and CDR2: GTSNPN, SVGIG (reference sequence). CDR3 region: CAWARTGNVDTEAFF. DNA of the CDR3: TGTGCCTGGGCCAGGACAGGGAATGTGGACACTGAAGCTTTCTTT.

The CDR3 is CASTDRDTEAFF. The DNA of the CDR3 is TGTGCCAGTACGGACAGGGACACTGAAGCTTTCTTT. V and J are TRBV19 and TRBJ1-1; TRBD1 agrees at 8 bases. The trim removed 7 bases at V and 3 bases at J, leaving 1 base unmatched. From germline, CDR1 is LNHDA and CDR2 SQIVND (reference sequence). The CDR3 spans 12 residues. The full variable domain, in which reference TRBV19 and TRBJ1-1 provide the parts outside the CDR3, is DGGITQSPKYLFRKEGQNVTLSCEQNLNHDAMYWYRQDPGQGLRLIYYSQIVNDFQKGDIAEGYSVSREKKESFPLTVTSAQKNPTAFYLCASTDRDTEAFFGQGTRLTVV.

This clonotype was recorded many times. This chain uses TRBV7-9 with TRBJ2-4; 8 positions match TRBD2. The V segment lost 1 base and the J segment 2 bases; nucleotides outside the gene matches: 4. The CDR3 contains 16 residues. The germline gives CDR1 SEHNR, CDR2 FQNEAQ (reference sequence). The CDR3 sequence: CASSLGTGGPKNIQYF. CDR3 in DNA: TGTGCCAGCAGCTTAGGAACGGGGGGGCCCAAAAACATTCAGTACTTC.

Many counts were recorded for this clonotype. J is TRBJ2-5 and V is TRBV7-2, with a tentative D call TRBD2 (5 bases). The ends were cut back, 1 base at V and 3 bases at J, with 9 bases in the middle. The CDR3 contains 14 residues. Germline V lookup: CDR1 SGHTA, CDR2 FQGNSA. Here the CDR3 reads CASSLVREKETQYF. As DNA, the CDR3 is TGTGCCAGCAGCTTAGTTAGGGAGAAAGAGACCCAGTACTTC. Based on the CDR3 plus reference TRBV7-2 and TRBJ2-5, the full variable domain is GAGVSQSPSNKVTEKGKDVELRCDPISGHTALYWYRQSLGQGLEFLIYFQGNSAPDKSGLPSDRFSAERTGGSVSTLTIQRTQQEDSAVYLCASSLVREKETQYFGPGTRLLVL.

This clonotype ranks as medium-sized. This sequence joins TRBV11-3 and TRBJ2-3, with D possibly matching TRBD1 (6 bases). Per the germline V gene, CDR1 is SGHNT and CDR2 is YENEEA. Trimming stripped 2 bases from V and 8 bases from J, with 8 bases between. The CDR3 extends over 12 amino acids. CDR3 loop: CASSLQGLTQYF. The CDR3 region has the DNA TGTGCCAGCAGCTTACAGGGGCTTACGCAGTATTTT.

This clonotype was seen a few times. This sequence joins TRBV3-1 and TRBJ2-7; D remains unclear. CDR3 size: 16 residues. Germline V gene sequence: CDR1 LGHDT, CDR2 YNNKEL (reference sequence). Trimming removed 1 base at V and 1 base at J, with 14 bases between. CDR3 coding DNA: TGTGCCAGCAGCCAAGGGTTGGCGGACCGTTCCTACGAGCAGTACTTC. Protein: CASSQGLADRSYEQYF.

The genes are TRBV2 and TRBJ2-1; 10 positions agree with TRBD2. Germline V lookup: CDR1 SNHLY, CDR2 FYNNEI. This CDR3 contains 15 residues. The V gene end was trimmed by 8 bases and the J gene end by 3 bases; junction bases not matched to a gene: 7. The CDR3 sequence: CASGSSGGVYNEQFF. CDR3 bases: TGTGCCAGCGGGTCTAGCGGGGGCGTCTACAATGAGCAGTTCTTC.

This clonotype has only a few counts. The V call is TRBV20-1, the J call TRBJ2-5; D is possibly TRBD1 (6 bases). This CDR3 region has 13 residues. Per the germline V gene, CDR1 is DFQATT and CDR2 is SNEGSKA (reference sequence). The V and J ends lost 3 bases and 0 bases respectively, with 8 bases between them. The CDR3 spells CSASQGNQETQYF. CDR3 bases: TGCAGTGCTAGCCAGGGGAACCAAGAGACCCAGTACTTC.

This clonotype came up many times. V usage is TRBV27 and J usage is TRBJ1-2; maybe TRBD1 (6 bases). The ends were cut back, 5 bases at V and 2 bases at J, with 9 bases in the middle. The CDR3 extends over 13 amino acids. Germline CDR1 is MNHEY and CDR2 is SMNVEV (reference sequence). CDR3 DNA: TGTGCCAGCAGTAGGCAGGGGAACTATGGCTACACCTTC. It is translated as CASSRQGNYGYTF.

This clonotype turned up a few times. V usage is TRBV20-1 and J usage is TRBJ1-6, with unresolved D. CDR1 is DFQATT and CDR2 is SNEGSKA in the germline V gene (reference sequence). V dropped 1 base and J dropped 7 bases, with 17 bases sitting between them. This CDR3 has 16 residues. The CDR3 DNA reads as TGCAGTGCTAGAGTAGCCCCGGGAGTTAGGAATTCACCCCTCCACTTT. Translating it yields CSARVAPGVRNSPLHF.

This clonotype has only a few counts. The chain is built from TRBV28 and TRBJ1-5; TRBD1 might be the D (6 bases). Germline CDR1 is MDHEN and CDR2 is SYDVKM. Trimming cost V 5 bases and J 6 bases, with 17 bases left between them. CDR3 size: 15 residues. The CDR3 loop is CASSISLQGGQPQHF. DNA for the CDR3: TGTGCCAGCAGTATTTCCTTACAGGGAGGTCAGCCCCAGCATTTT.

Ten or more counts support this clonotype. The J gene is TRBJ1-1, the V gene TRBV7-6; TRBD1 aligns across 7 bases. This CDR3 spans 14 amino acids. J gave up 5 bases and V 4 bases, and 7 bases lay outside the gene matches. Germline V lookup: CDR1 SGHVS, CDR2 FNYEAQ. The CDR3 here is CASSSTGWGTEAFF. The CDR3 DNA is TGTGCCAGCAGCTCGACAGGGTGGGGTACTGAAGCTTTCTTT.

This clonotype was seen ten or more times. The genes are TRBV4-1 and TRBJ1-5; the D is unclear. CDR1 MGHRA and CDR2 YSYEKL come from the germline V gene. The CDR3 is made up of 13 amino acids. Deletions cut 4 bases from V and 3 bases from J, with 7 bases between. Written as DNA, the CDR3 is TGCGCCAGCAGCCGTGGGGACAATCAGCCCCAGCATTTT. Its protein is CASSRGDNQPQHF.

This clonotype has ten or more counts. This sequence joins TRBV12-3 or TRBV12-4 and TRBJ1-5; perhaps TRBD1 as D (6 bases). Trimming removed 7 bases at V and 3 bases at J, with 13 bases between. The length of the CDR3 is 14 residues. The chain's CDR3 is CASTSTGINQPQHF. As DNA, the CDR3 is TGTGCCAGCACCTCCACAGGGATCAATCAGCCCCAGCATTTT.